Shown below are 13 T cell receptor beta chains from a single sample sequenced in a study of T cell clones after liver transplantation. Produced via immunoSEQ multiplex PCR; TCRdb's table is partial and in-frame only. The table has tens of thousands of clones, around 84% seen once; the top ten hold over 6.5%. The sequencing here drew on CD4+ T cells from blood, taken before liver transplant. The receptors derive from a human donor who received a liver transplant.

The rearrangement links TRBV21-1 to TRBJ1-1; the D call TRBD1 from the table was never checked on the DNA. TRBV21-1 is marked as a pseudogene. The CDR3 covers 13 residues. The CDR3 reads CASSKSQGTEAFF. CDR3 in DNA: TGTGCCAGCAGCAAATCACAGGGGACGGAAGCTTTCTTT.

This chain joins TRBV6-5 and TRBJ1-2; possibly TRBD1 for D (5 bases). Germline V gives CDR1 MNHEY, CDR2 SVGAGI. This CDR3 comprises 12 residues. V was shortened by 4 bases and J by 4 bases, with 7 bases between the two germline ends. This CDR3 reads CASSSGPYGYTF. The CDR3 nucleotides are TGTGCCAGCAGTTCGGGACCCTATGGCTACACCTTC.

V is TRBV27 and J is TRBJ2-4; D not certain. This CDR3 is 13 amino acids long. Germline V lookup: CDR1 MNHEY, CDR2 SMNVEV (reference sequence). Trimming cost V 8 bases and J 3 bases, with 11 bases left between them. The CDR3 here is CASRNGVKNIQYF. CDR3 bases: TGTGCCAGCCGGAATGGGGTCAAAAACATTCAGTACTTC.

The chain combines TRBV7-9 with TRBJ2-3; 7 bases match TRBD2. V lost 1 base, J lost 2 bases, and 6 bases stayed unmatched. The CDR3 spans 16 residues. The V gene's germline CDR1 is SEHNR and CDR2 FQNEAQ (reference sequence). CDR3 nucleotide sequence: TGTGCCAGCAGCTTAGGGCTAGCGGCCTCCACAGATACGCAGTATTTT. Encoded protein: CASSLGLAASTDTQYF.

This clone showed up just once. This rearrangement joins TRBV6-1 to TRBJ1-2; tentative D call: TRBD1 (5 bases). Germline CDR1 MNHNS, CDR2 SASEGT. The CDR3 is made up of 14 amino acids. Trimming shortened V by 5 bases and J by 11 bases, and 21 bases separated the two germline ends. The CDR3 protein is CASSSGQDQGRYTF. The CDR3 bases are TGTGCCAGCAGTTCCGGTCAGGATCAGGGCCGTTACACCTTC.

The V gene is TRBV5-1, the J gene TRBJ2-2, with TRBD2 identical over 10 bases. The CDR3 totals 17 residues. Germline CDR1 reads SGHRS; CDR2 reads YFSETQ. Trimming at V came to 4 bases and at J to 1 base, leaving 7 bases not matched to a gene. The CDR3 reads CASSQGRLAGNTGELFF. CDR3 DNA sequence: TGCGCCAGCAGCCAGGGAAGACTAGCGGGGAACACCGGGGAGCTGTTTTTT.

The CDR3 bases are TGTGCCAGCAGCTTGGGAAGGATCTACGAGCAGTACTTC. It specifies CASSLGRIYEQYF. The chain carries TRBV5-4 and TRBJ2-7, with D hard to call. In germline, CDR1 is SGHNT, CDR2 YYREEE (reference sequence). The V end was cut by 0 bases, the J end by 3 bases, with 7 bases between. This CDR3 has 13 amino acids.

The CDR3 here is CATGGLAGATDTQYF. In nucleotides, the CDR3 is TGTGCCACCGGGGGACTAGCGGGAGCCACAGATACGCAGTATTTT. The rearrangement links TRBV15 to TRBJ2-3; the match to TRBD2 covers 14 bases. Germline-derived CDR1 and CDR2 are LNHNV and YYDKDF (reference sequence). The CDR3 sequence is 15 residues long. V shed 8 bases and J 2 bases; nucleotides not matched to a gene: 3.

CDR3 nucleotides: TGTGCCAGCAGCTTAACTAATAGCGGCAATGAGCAGTTCTTC. Its protein product is CASSLTNSGNEQFF. The V and J genes are TRBV7-3 and TRBJ2-1; maybe TRBD2 (6 bases). Germline V CDR1 and CDR2: SGHTA, FQGTGA. The CDR3 has 14 residues. V dropped 0 bases and J dropped 6 bases, with 9 bases sitting between them.

The rearrangement uses TRBV27 and TRBJ1-1, with D hard to call. The CDR3 is 14 amino acids. The V end was cut by 3 bases, the J end by 7 bases, with 15 bases between. Germline V gene lookup returns CDR1 MNHEY and CDR2 SMNVEV (reference sequence). In DNA, the CDR3 is TGTGCCAGCAGTTTTTCTCGGGTAGGGAGTGAAGCTTTCTTT. Its translation: CASSFSRVGSEAFF.

The chain couples TRBV5-1 to TRBJ2-1; TRBD1 agrees at 7 bases. Trimming at V came to 2 bases and at J to 3 bases, leaving 11 bases not matched to a gene. The CDR3 totals 17 residues. CDR1 SGHRS and CDR2 YFSETQ come from the germline V gene. The CDR3 sequence: CASSFQASGTVYNEQFF. The CDR3 DNA sequence: TGCGCCAGCAGCTTCCAAGCCTCCGGGACAGTCTACAATGAGCAGTTCTTC. Full variable domain (outside the CDR3, taken from reference TRBV5-1 and TRBJ2-1): KAGVTQTPRYLIKTRGQQVTLSCSPISGHRSVSWYQQTPGQGLQFLFEYFSETQRNKGNFPGRFSGRQFSNSRSEMNVSTLELGDSALYLCASSFQASGTVYNEQFFGPGTRLTVL.

This sequence joins TRBV21-1 and TRBJ1-2; no check of the table's D call, TRBD1, against the DNA was made. TRBV21-1 is listed as a pseudogene. The CDR3 loop spans 15 amino acids. The CDR3 region is CASSRVDREYYGYTF. DNA of the CDR3: TGTGCCAGCAGCAGGGTGGACAGGGAGTACTATGGCTACACCTTC.

V is TRBV2 and J is TRBJ2-2; D not resolved. Germline CDR1 is SNHLY and CDR2 is FYNNEI. V dropped 7 bases and J dropped 1 base, with 10 bases sitting between them. The length of the CDR3 is 14 residues. The CDR3 nucleotides read TGTGCCAGCAATGCGCCAGGGAACACCGGGGAGCTGTTTTTT. The encoded protein is CASNAPGNTGELFF.